This T cell receptor (beta chain) was sequenced in a study of OX40 agonist ivuxolimab in advanced cancers. Regarding the complete study: Ivuxolimab, which targeted the costimulatory receptor OX40 (CD134), was an agonistic, fully human IgG2 monoclonal antibody. Intravenous ivuxolimab was administered to patients every 2 weeks at six dose levels: 0.01, 0.1, 0.3, 1.5, 3 and 10 mg/kg. Of the approximately 53 patients in dose escalation, about 20 had hepatocellular carcinoma, roughly 15 had melanoma, 9 had renal cell carcinoma and 9 had head and neck cancer. A male proportion of 70% to 90% and a mean age of 60 years, ranging from roughly 23 to 80, were recorded for the dose-escalation cohort. Prior anti-PD-1, anti-PD-L1 or anti-CTLA-4 therapy was permitted, and checkpoint inhibitors had been received by about two fifths of dose-escalation patients. Partial responses occurred in three dose-escalation patients: two with cutaneous melanoma and one with hepatocellular carcinoma. Peripheral TCRbeta sequencing aimed to test whether ivuxolimab altered TCR sequence diversity and caused clonal T-cell expansion. The paper describes the monotherapy dose-escalation part (N of about 50 patients) of the phase I trial of ivuxolimab. The paper's findings and limits, for the study overall: Low levels of normalized T-cell clonal expansion were also seen in some patients who did not respond. In the 0.1-3.0 mg/kg groups, partial responders had among the lowest normalized peripheral clonal expansion, particularly in CD8+ T cells. After ivuxolimab, CD8+ T cells had more expanded clones than CD4+ T cells on average. The antigen specificity of the peripheral T cells that underwent clonal expansion was not determined. Clonal expansion of both CD4+ and CD8+ blood T cells was observed from baseline to week 6 at doses 0.1 to 3.0 mg/kg.

Patients with autoimmune disease history or receiving systemic immunosuppression were excluded from the trial. Peripheral blood for TCR sequencing was collected from all dose cohorts at baseline, on cycle 4 day 1, and on cycle 7 day 1. The samples were drawn from a first-in-human, open-label, multicenter phase I dose-escalation trial of ivuxolimab. The trial enrolled adults with locally advanced or metastatic head and neck squamous cell, hepatocellular, melanoma or renal cell carcinoma. CD4+ and CD8+ T cells were sorted separately from peripheral blood before TCR sequencing. Genomic DNA was extracted from sorted cells for sequencing of the TCRbeta CDR3 region. The immunoSEQ Assay was used to sequence the TCRbeta CDR3 regions. Held by TCRdb, this immuneACCESS table contains in-frame sequences only and omits some clones. Under half of the omission traces to an unresolved V gene where checked; the cause of the rest is unknown. For this sample the table gives roughly 26,000 clones, of which 76% were detected only once. The ten biggest clones cover approximately 14% of the sample.

To note about this clone: The target of this receptor is not known. Base qualities are not at hand, and no much larger clone is one base apart.

CDR1 SGHDT and CDR2 YYEEEE were looked up in the germline V gene. V and J lose 6 bases and 5 bases, and a span of 19 bases separates them. The CDR3 starts with the cysteine, ends with the phenylalanine, and has 15 residues. This entry keeps only the CDR3 DNA: 45 bases, framed from base 1. The source was CD4+ or CD8+ T cells sorted from blood, collected in a trial of the OX40 agonist ivuxolimab. The TCR was taken from an adult with an advanced solid tumor such as melanoma, head and neck, liver or kidney cancer. The sequence joins TRBV5-6 to TRBJ2-3, with the D gene too uncertain to name. The CDR3 loop reads CASNGVGMAKDTQYF. The nucleotides are TGTGCCAGCAATGGGGTAGGGATGGCCAAAGATACGCAGTATTTT. Here the CDR3 is joined to the reference TRBV5-6 and TRBJ2-3 genes, and the full variable domain is: DAGVTQSPTHLIKTRGQQVTLRCSPKSGHDTVSWYQQALGQGPQFIFQYYEEEERQRGNFPDRFSGHQFPNYSSELNVNALLLGDSALYLCASNGVGMAKDTQYFGPGTRLTVL.